This T cell receptor (beta chain) was retrieved from a study of control samples from healthy donors and cancer patients. The table came from immunoSEQ multiplex PCR; TCRdb's copy has only in-frame clones and leaves some out. The sample carries about 30,000 clones, roughly 78% recorded once. This CDR3 is built from 13 residues. Germline CDR1 and CDR2: SGDLS and YYNGEE. V gave up 1 base and J gave up 8 bases, with 12 bases separating them. Input material: PBMCs. The J gene is TRBJ1-2, the V gene TRBV9, with D uncertain. The TCR was taken from a man in his sixties with head and neck cancer. CDR3 sequence reads: CASSVTDGAGYTF. The CDR3 DNA is TGTGCCAGCAGCGTAACTGACGGCGCGGGCTACACCTTC.